These 15 T cell receptor beta chains were sequenced from one sample in a study of radiation and T cells in renal cell carcinoma. Assay used: immunoSEQ multiplex PCR; TCRdb lists only in-frame clones, some missing. The table lists about 61,000 clones, 60% to 85% of them singletons. The time point denotes: baseline pretreatment blood. As for treatment: 15 Gy SBRT to primary tumor, nephrectomy 4 weeks later. The sample was blood, taken from a patient whose treatment included radiotherapy and nephrectomy. These receptors all come from a man in his 60s with renal cell carcinoma.

This clone is termed medium-sized. Other nucleotide sequences in the sample specify the same CDR3. V gene TRBV7-9 combines with J gene TRBJ1-1; maybe TRBD1 (6 bases). The ends were cut back, 4 bases at V and 8 bases at J, with 14 bases in the middle. This CDR3 has 13 residues. The germline V gene has CDR1 SEHNR and CDR2 FQNEAQ (reference sequence). CDR3 DNA: TGTGCCAGCAGCTCCCTGGGCGACAGGGAAGCTTTCTTT. Amino acid sequence: CASSSLGDREAFF.

This clone was observed once. The chain employs TRBV6-6 and TRBJ2-7; tentative D call: TRBD2 (5 bases). Per germline, CDR1 MNHNY and CDR2 SVGAGI (reference sequence). The CDR3 is 12 residues long. The V end lost 5 bases, the J end lost 7 bases, and 12 bases lay between the germline ends. The CDR3 nucleotides are TGTGCCAGCAGTCGAATTGGGGAGGAGCAGTACGTC. Translation: CASSRIGEEQYV.

The J gene is TRBJ2-5, the V gene TRBV7-3, with TRBD1 matching 7 bases. The CDR3 is made up of 13 amino acids. Germline assignment: CDR1 SGHTA and CDR2 FQGTGA. The J segment lost 3 bases and the V segment lost 5 bases, leaving 3 bases of the junction unmatched. CDR3 DNA: TGTGCCAGCAGCCTTCAGGGGGAAGAGACCCAGTACTTC. Residues: CASSLQGEETQYF.

This clone was detected only a few times. The chain couples TRBV4-2 to TRBJ1-4; 7 bases fit TRBD1. CDR3 length equals 14 residues. Germline lookup yields CDR1 LGHNA and CDR2 YNFKEQ. V was pared by 4 bases and J by 6 bases, with 5 bases of the junction left unmatched. In nucleotides, the CDR3 is TGTGCCAGCAGCCCGGGACAGAGGGATGAAAAACTGTTTTTT. It encodes CASSPGQRDEKLFF.

This clone was seen ten or more times. DNA for the CDR3: TGTGCCAGCAGTTTTTCATCCGACAATGAGCAGTTCTTC. It encodes CASSFSSDNEQFF. The chain carries TRBV27 and TRBJ2-1, with D unresolved. There are 13 residues in the CDR3. Germline-derived CDR1 and CDR2 are MNHEY and SMNVEV (reference sequence). Trimming took off 3 bases at V and 5 bases at J, with 8 bases between the two ends.

The chain has TRBV7-8 and TRBJ2-7; no reliable D call. CDR3 length: 12 amino acids. Germline V CDR1 and CDR2: SGHVS, FQNEAQ. V was cut by 5 bases and J by 7 bases, with 12 bases left in between. The CDR3 bases are TGTGCCAGCAGCGCGGACGATTTGGAGCAGTACTTC. Residues: CASSADDLEQYF.

The genes are TRBV6-5 and TRBJ2-5; tentative D call: TRBD2 (5 bases). Germline values: CDR1 MNHEY, CDR2 SVGAGI. V was clipped by 3 bases and J by 5 bases, with 16 bases between them. The CDR3 contains 15 residues. The CDR3 DNA follows: TGTGCCAGCAGTTATATTACACGGGGTACTGAGACCCAGTACTTC. Its translation is CASSYITRGTETQYF.

The V gene is TRBV2, the J gene TRBJ1-3; no reliable D call. Germline CDR1 reads SNHLY; CDR2 reads FYNNEI. This CDR3 region has 14 residues. V gave up 6 bases and J gave up 0 bases, with 9 bases separating them. DNA for the CDR3: TGTGCCAGCAGACCGGACCTCTCTGGAAACACCATATATTTT. Protein: CASRPDLSGNTIYF.

The rearrangement links TRBV2 to TRBJ2-4; TRBD2 matches at 8 bases. Germline CDR1 SNHLY, CDR2 FYNNEI. The CDR3 contains 14 residues. V was pared by 6 bases and J by 10 bases, with 11 bases of the junction left unmatched. The CDR3, as DNA: TGTGCCAGCAGCGAGGGGGGACTAGTTTTTATTCAGTACTTC. Its protein is CASSEGGLVFIQYF.

The chain is built from TRBV27 and TRBJ1-2; no clear D gene. Germline CDR1 reads MNHEY; CDR2 reads SMNVEV (reference sequence). V dropped 3 bases and J dropped 0 bases, with 5 bases sitting between them. The CDR3 is 13 amino acids. In DNA form, the CDR3 reads TGTGCCAGCAGTTTTCTGCCTAACTATGGCTACACCTTC. Its translation is CASSFLPNYGYTF.

The CDR3 region has the DNA TGTGCCAGCAGCCCTAGACTAGCAGGGGAGACCCAGTACTTC. This translates into CASSPRLAGETQYF. The V gene is TRBV5-4, the J gene TRBJ2-5; 7 bases are shared with TRBD2. From germline, CDR1 is SGHNT and CDR2 YYREEE (reference sequence). The CDR3 length is 14 residues. The ends lost 4 bases at V and 5 bases at J; junction bases unmatched: 8.

The chain is built from TRBV6-5 and TRBJ2-2, with D maybe TRBD2 (6 bases). V dropped 5 bases and J dropped 6 bases, with 16 bases sitting between them. The CDR3 sequence is 15 residues long. Germline CDR1 reads MNHEY; CDR2 reads SVGAGI. This CDR3 reads CASSPETRTPGELFF. CDR3 coding DNA: TGTGCCAGCAGTCCCGAGACTAGAACTCCCGGGGAGCTGTTTTTT.

This clone was observed a handful of times. The chain is built from TRBV10-3 and TRBJ2-1; 7 nucleotides match TRBD1. The CDR3 consists of 16 residues. Germline assignment: CDR1 ENHRY and CDR2 SYGVKD. V lost 4 bases to trimming and J lost 5 bases; unmatched junction nucleotides: 11. CDR3: CAISGSGTENNNEQFF. The CDR3 nucleotides are TGTGCCATCAGTGGGTCCGGGACAGAAAATAACAATGAGCAGTTCTTC.

The rearrangement links TRBV18 to TRBJ1-3; D not certain. From germline, CDR1 is KGHSH and CDR2 LQKENI. V gave up 1 base and J gave up 4 bases, with 8 bases separating them. The length of the CDR3 is 14 residues. Here the CDR3 DNA reads TGTGCCAGCTCACCACGGGAGCAGGGAAACACCATATATTTT. Translation gives CASSPREQGNTIYF.

The CDR3 DNA reads TGTGCCAGCAGGAGACTAGCGCCGAGCACAGATACGCAGTATTTT. Translating gives CASRRLAPSTDTQYF. The chain is built from TRBV11-3 and TRBJ2-3; TRBD2 aligns across 8 bases. The V and J ends lost 6 bases and 0 bases, in that order; junction bases with no gene match: 5. The CDR3 is 15 residues long. Per germline, CDR1 SGHNT and CDR2 YENEEA.